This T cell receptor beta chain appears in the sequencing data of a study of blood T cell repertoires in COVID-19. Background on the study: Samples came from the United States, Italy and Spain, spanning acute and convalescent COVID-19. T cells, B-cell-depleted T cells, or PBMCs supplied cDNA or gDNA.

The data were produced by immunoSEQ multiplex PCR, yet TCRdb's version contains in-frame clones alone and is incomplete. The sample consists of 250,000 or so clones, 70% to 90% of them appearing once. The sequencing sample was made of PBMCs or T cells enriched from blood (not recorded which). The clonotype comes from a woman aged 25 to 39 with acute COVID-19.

CDR3 nucleotide sequence: TGTGCCAGCTCACGGACAGGGCCCTACGAGCAGTACTTC. Translating gives CASSRTGPYEQYF. The rearrangement links TRBV18 to TRBJ2-7, with TRBD1 identical over 8 bases. This CDR3 contains 13 residues. V lost 4 bases to trimming and J lost 2 bases; unmatched junction nucleotides: 1. CDR1 is KGHSH and CDR2 is LQKENI in the germline V gene.